This T cell receptor (beta chain) was observed in a study of CD8+ T cells in alopecia areata. Overall study: Treated patients were scored for severity by percent of scalp affected.

Trimming took 1 base from V and 0 from J; bases not matched to a gene: 8. Per germline, CDR1 GTSNPN and CDR2 SVGIG (reference sequence). The length of the CDR3 is 18 residues. Treatment meaning: oral pan-JAK inhibitor, 5-10 mg twice daily. Peripheral blood and lesional scalp punch biopsies were taken from alopecia areata patients. In the case of this clone: Antigen unknown.

Following extraction, RNA underwent reverse transcription to cDNA, which served as the sequencing template. TCRdb keeps only in-frame clones here, not all; method: immunoSEQ multiplex PCR. The sample consists of 150,000 to 250,000 clones, roughly three fifths of them appearing once. Regarding the study as a whole: The link between baseline CD8+ expansion and response remains uncertain with one nonresponder. A great number of expanded lesional clones endured in scalp and blood during tofacitinib.

This clonotype was sampled from a human donor with alopecia areata. Sample: CD4+ T cells sorted from blood, taken at week 4, from a patient treated with tofacitinib. The J gene is TRBJ2-6, the V gene TRBV30; TRBD1 matches 8 bases. The CDR3 reads CAWSAHTGGSSGANVLTF. The CDR3 DNA reads TGTGCCTGGAGTGCTCATACAGGGGGTAGCTCTGGGGCCAACGTCCTGACTTTC.